A selection of T cell receptor beta chains follows, all from one sample in a study of radiation and T cells in renal cell carcinoma. Generated by immunoSEQ multiplex PCR, the TCRdb table keeps only in-frame clones and is missing some. The sample has about 150,000 clones, roughly 87% seen once. The source was blood, collected from a patient whose treatment included radiotherapy and nephrectomy. The receptors originated from a woman between 50 and 59 years old with renal cell carcinoma. Both conserved end residues are part of each CDR3. A D gene is named only where the DNA matches it firmly.

v_call: TRBV6-5; j_call: TRBJ1-2; d_call: TRBD1; cdr3_nt: TGTGCCAGCAGTTCCGACAGGGGTAACTATGGCTACACCTTC; cdr3_aa: CASSSDRGNYGYTF
v_call: TRBV6-5; j_call: TRBJ2-1; d_call: TRBD2; cdr3_nt: TGTGCCAGCAGTCGACGACTAGCGGACCAGCATGAGCAGTTCTTC; cdr3_aa: CASSRRLADQHEQFF
v_call: TRBV18; j_call: TRBJ2-7; d_call: TRBD2; cdr3_nt: TGTGCCAGCTCACCACCCGGACTAGCGGGGGGGCCGTACGAGCAGTACTTC; cdr3_aa: CASSPPGLAGGPYEQYF
v_call: TRBV16; j_call: TRBJ1-3; d_call: TRBD1; cdr3_nt: TGTGCCAGCAGCACCCGGGACAGGGACTCTGGAAACACCATATATTTT; cdr3_aa: CASSTRDRDSGNTIYF
v_call: TRBV6-5; j_call: TRBJ2-2; d_call: NA; cdr3_nt: TGTGCCAGCAGTTACGGCGGGGAGCTGTTTTTT; cdr3_aa: CASSYGGELFF
v_call: TRBV27; j_call: TRBJ1-6; d_call: NA; cdr3_nt: TGTGCCAGCAGTCCCGGGACGGCAAATTCACCCCTCCACTTT; cdr3_aa: CASSPGTANSPLHF
v_call: TRBV2; j_call: TRBJ1-2; d_call: NA; cdr3_nt: TGTGCCAGCAGCCCCAATAACTATGGCTACACCTTC; cdr3_aa: CASSPNNYGYTF
v_call: TRBV19; j_call: TRBJ1-5; d_call: TRBD1; cdr3_nt: TGTGCCAGTACGATGACAGGGGGTTATCAGCCCCAGCATTTT; cdr3_aa: CASTMTGGYQPQHF
v_call: TRBV2; j_call: TRBJ1-1; d_call: NA; cdr3_nt: TGTGCCAACTCGACCCTAGGACGGCCCAAGAACACTGAAGCTTTCTTT; cdr3_aa: CANSTLGRPKNTEAFF
v_call: TRBV5-6; j_call: TRBJ2-7; d_call: NA; cdr3_nt: TGTGCCAGCAGCTTGGAGTCGGGGGGCAGATACGAGCAGTACTTC; cdr3_aa: CASSLESGGRYEQYF
v_call: TRBV13; j_call: TRBJ2-2; d_call: TRBD2; cdr3_nt: TGTGCCAGCAGCCTGGGACTAGCGGTAAACACCGGGGAGCTGTTTTTT; cdr3_aa: CASSLGLAVNTGELFF
v_call: TRBV19; j_call: TRBJ1-1; d_call: TRBD1; cdr3_nt: TGTGCCAGTAGTTCACAGGGGGCGCGGACTGAAGCTTTCTTT; cdr3_aa: CASSSQGARTEAFF
v_call: TRBV25-1; j_call: TRBJ1-1; d_call: NA; cdr3_nt: TGTGCCAGCAGTGATGAACGCCAGAACACTGAAGCCTTCTTT; cdr3_aa: CASSDERQNTEAFF
v_call: TRBV5-1; j_call: TRBJ2-6; d_call: NA; cdr3_nt: TGCGCCAGCAGCCCCTTCTCGGCAGGGACCCCATCTGGGGCCAACGTCCTGACTTTC; cdr3_aa: CASSPFSAGTPSGANVLTF
v_call: TRBV5-1; j_call: TRBJ2-7; d_call: NA; cdr3_nt: TGCGCCAGCAGCTTGGGCCCCAGGGAATCCTACGAGCAGTACTTC; cdr3_aa: CASSLGPRESYEQYF
v_call: TRBV11-1; j_call: TRBJ2-7; d_call: NA; cdr3_nt: TGTGCCAGCAGCCCCCAACGGGACGCGGCCGAGCAGTACTTC; cdr3_aa: CASSPQRDAAEQYF
v_call: TRBV4-1; j_call: TRBJ1-3; d_call: NA; cdr3_nt: TGCGCCAGCAGCCTCCTGTGGGGTATTAACGGAAACACCATATATTTT; cdr3_aa: CASSLLWGINGNTIYF
v_call: TRBV10-3; j_call: TRBJ1-5; d_call: NA; cdr3_nt: TGTGCCATCAGTGAGTCGCCAGGGGAACAGCCCCAGCATTTT; cdr3_aa: CAISESPGEQPQHF
v_call: TRBV6-6; j_call: TRBJ2-1; d_call: NA; cdr3_nt: TGTGCCAGCAGTTACACGCAGTCCAAAAACAATGAGCAGTTCTTC; cdr3_aa: CASSYTQSKNNEQFF
v_call: TRBV9; j_call: TRBJ1-6; d_call: NA; cdr3_nt: TGTGCCAGCAGCGTAGGTCAGCGCCTGAATTCACCCCTCCACTTT; cdr3_aa: CASSVGQRLNSPLHF